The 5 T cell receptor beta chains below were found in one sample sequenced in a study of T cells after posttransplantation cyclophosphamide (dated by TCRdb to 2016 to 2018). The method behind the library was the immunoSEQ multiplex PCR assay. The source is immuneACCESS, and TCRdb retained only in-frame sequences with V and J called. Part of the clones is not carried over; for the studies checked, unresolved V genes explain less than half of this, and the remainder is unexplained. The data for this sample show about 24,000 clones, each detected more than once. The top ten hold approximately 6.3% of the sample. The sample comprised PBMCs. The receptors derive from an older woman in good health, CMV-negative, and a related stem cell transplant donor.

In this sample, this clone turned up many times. The CDR3 reads CASRGRTSGSTDTQYF. The CDR3 DNA reads TGTGCCAGCAGGGGACGGACTAGCGGTAGCACAGATACGCAGTATTTT. V usage is TRBV5-4 and J usage is TRBJ2-3; 10 nucleotides agree with TRBD2. This CDR3 region has 16 residues. V dropped 5 bases and J dropped 0; count of bases not matched to a gene: 6. Germline V gene lookup returns CDR1 SGHNT and CDR2 YYREEE (reference sequence). The entire variable domain, with the rest obtained from reference TRBV5-4 and TRBJ2-3, is as follows: ETGVTQSPTHLIKTRGQQVTLRCSSQSGHNTVSWYQQALGQGPQFIFQYYREEENGRGNFPPRFSGLQFPNYSSELNVNALELDDSALYLCASRGRTSGSTDTQYFGPGTRLTVL.

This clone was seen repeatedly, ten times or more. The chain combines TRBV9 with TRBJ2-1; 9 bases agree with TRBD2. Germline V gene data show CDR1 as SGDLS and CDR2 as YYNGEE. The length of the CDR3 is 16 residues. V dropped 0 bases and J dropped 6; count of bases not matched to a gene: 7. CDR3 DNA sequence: TGTGCCAGCAGCGTAGGTCCTAGCGGGATAGGCAATGAGCAGTTCTTC. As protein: CASSVGPSGIGNEQFF.

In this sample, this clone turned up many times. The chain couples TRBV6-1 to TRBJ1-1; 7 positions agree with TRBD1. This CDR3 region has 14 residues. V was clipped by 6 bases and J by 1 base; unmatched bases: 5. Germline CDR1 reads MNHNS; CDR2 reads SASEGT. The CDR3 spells CASRRQGRNTEAFF. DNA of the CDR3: TGTGCCAGCAGGCGACAGGGCCGGAACACTGAAGCTTTCTTT.

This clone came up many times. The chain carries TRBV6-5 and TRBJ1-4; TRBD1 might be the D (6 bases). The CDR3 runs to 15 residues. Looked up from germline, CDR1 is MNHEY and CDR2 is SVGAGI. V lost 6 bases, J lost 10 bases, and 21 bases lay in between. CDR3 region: CASSSITTGLGKLFF. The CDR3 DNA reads TGTGCCAGCAGCTCAATCACTACAGGGTTGGGAAAACTGTTTTTT.

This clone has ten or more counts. The CDR3 loop is CASSSAGERGGYTF. The CDR3 region has the DNA TGTGCCAGCAGCTCCGCAGGGGAGAGAGGGGGCTACACCTTC. The chain uses TRBV6-5 and TRBJ1-2; weak D call: TRBD1 (6 bases). The V end was cut by 6 bases, the J end by 8 bases, with 19 bases between. CDR1 MNHEY and CDR2 SVGAGI come from the germline V gene. CDR3 length equals 14 residues.